This T cell receptor beta chain was observed in a study of T cells in tumors after PD-1 blockade. Clones were read by immunoSEQ multiplex PCR, and TCRdb kept only the in-frame ones, dropping some. The table records roughly 14,000 clones, about four fifths of them present only once. Deletions cut 1 base from V and 3 bases from J, with 13 bases between. Per the germline V gene, CDR1 is SGHVS and CDR2 is FNYEAQ. The CDR3 runs 15 residues. The TCR sequence derives from a human donor with basal cell carcinoma. This material consisted of PBMCs, taken after anti-PD-1 treatment. This sequence joins TRBV7-6 and TRBJ2-7; D is undetermined. CDR3 DNA: TGTGCCAGCAGCTTAGACCCGCGCGATCACTACGAGCAGTACTTC. It translates to CASSLDPRDHYEQYF. The full variable domain, with the rest looked up from reference TRBV7-6 and TRBJ2-7, is GAGVSQSPRYKVTKRGQDVALRCDPISGHVSLYWYRQALGQGPEFLTYFNYEAQQDKSGLPNDRFSAERPEGSISTLTIQRTEQRDSAMYRCASSLDPRDHYEQYFGPGTRLTVT.